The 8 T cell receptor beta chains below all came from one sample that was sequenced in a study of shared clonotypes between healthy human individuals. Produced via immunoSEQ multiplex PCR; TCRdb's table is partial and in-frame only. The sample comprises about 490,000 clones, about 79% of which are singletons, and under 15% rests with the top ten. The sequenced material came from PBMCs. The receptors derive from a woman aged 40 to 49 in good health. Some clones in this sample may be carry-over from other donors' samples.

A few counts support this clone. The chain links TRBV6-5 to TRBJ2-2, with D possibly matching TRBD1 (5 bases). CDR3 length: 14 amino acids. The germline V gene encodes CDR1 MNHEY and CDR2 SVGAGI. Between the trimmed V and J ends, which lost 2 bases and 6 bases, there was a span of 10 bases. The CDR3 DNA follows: TGTGCCAGCAGTTACCTCAGGGTGCCCGGGGAGCTGTTTTTT. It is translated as CASSYLRVPGELFF.

CDR3 sequence reads: CASSFAETDTQYF. The CDR3 DNA is TGTGCCAGCAGTTTCGCGGAGACAGATACGCAGTATTTT. This sequence joins TRBV6-6 and TRBJ2-3; D is unresolved. The CDR3 runs to 13 residues. The germline gives CDR1 MNHNY, CDR2 SVGAGI (reference sequence). Trimming pared 4 bases from V and 3 bases from J, leaving 8 bases between.

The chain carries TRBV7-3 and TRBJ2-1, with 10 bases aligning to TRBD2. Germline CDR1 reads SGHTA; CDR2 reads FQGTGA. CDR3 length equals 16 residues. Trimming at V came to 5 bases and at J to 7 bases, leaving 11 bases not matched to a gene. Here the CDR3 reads CASSRTLAGDVNEQFF. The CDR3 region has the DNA TGTGCCAGCAGCAGAACGCTAGCGGGAGATGTGAATGAGCAGTTCTTC.

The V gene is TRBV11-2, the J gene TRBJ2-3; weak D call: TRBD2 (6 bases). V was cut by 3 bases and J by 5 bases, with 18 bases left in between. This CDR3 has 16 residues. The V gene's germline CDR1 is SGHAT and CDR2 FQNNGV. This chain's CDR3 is CASSFSWDSGRDTQYF. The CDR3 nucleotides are TGTGCCAGCAGCTTCTCTTGGGATAGCGGAAGAGATACGCAGTATTTT.

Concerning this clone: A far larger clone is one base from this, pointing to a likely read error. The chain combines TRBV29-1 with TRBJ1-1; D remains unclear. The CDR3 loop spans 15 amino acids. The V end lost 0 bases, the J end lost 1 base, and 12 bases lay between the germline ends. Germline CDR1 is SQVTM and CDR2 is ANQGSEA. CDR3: CSVEDHELGNTEAFF. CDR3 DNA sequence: TGCAGCGTTGAAGATCATGAGCTGGGGAACACTGAAGCTTTCTTT.

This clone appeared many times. The CDR3 DNA is TGTGCCAGCAAACTGCTCCAGGGGCCACAAGAGACCCAGTACTTC. As protein: CASKLLQGPQETQYF. The chain employs TRBV6-1 and TRBJ2-5, with D possibly TRBD1 on 6 matching bases. Trimming stripped 7 bases from V and 2 bases from J, with 17 bases between. The CDR3 contains 15 residues. Germline V gene lookup returns CDR1 MNHNS and CDR2 SASEGT.

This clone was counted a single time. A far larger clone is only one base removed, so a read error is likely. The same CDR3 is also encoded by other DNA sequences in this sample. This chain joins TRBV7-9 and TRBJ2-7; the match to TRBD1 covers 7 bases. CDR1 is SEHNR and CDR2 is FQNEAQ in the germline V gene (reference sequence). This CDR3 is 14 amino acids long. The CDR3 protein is CASSLGGQADEQYF. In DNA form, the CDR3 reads TGCGCCAGCAGCTTAGGCGGACAGGCGGACGAGCAGTACTTC.

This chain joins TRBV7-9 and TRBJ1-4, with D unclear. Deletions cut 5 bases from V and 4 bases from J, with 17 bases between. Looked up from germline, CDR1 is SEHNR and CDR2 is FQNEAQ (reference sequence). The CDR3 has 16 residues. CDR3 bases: TGTGCCAGCAGCAGCAGGAATCCCGACCTTAATGAAAAACTGTTTTTT. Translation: CASSSRNPDLNEKLFF.